This T cell receptor (beta chain) was profiled in a study of beta chain features in type 1 diabetes listed by TCRdb under 2018. At the level of the whole study: Mean age, gender distribution, total cell number and subset yield were not different between patients and healthy donors. Naive and central memory subsets were obtained from all 28 donors, but regulatory and stem cell-like memory subsets were isolated from only 8 patients and roughly eight healthy donors. A total of about 100,000,000 sorted cells were examined across all samples, and RNA yield correlated strongly with the number of cells per subset. In the study, TCRB repertoires of sorted circulating CD4+ T cell subsets from recently diagnosed type 1 diabetes patients were compared with those of matched healthy donors. Points the paper makes about the study in general: PCR might favor shorter templates, but patient and control samples were amplified and corrected together, so any skew would affect both groups equally. A moderate but significant shortening of TCRB CDR3 length was observed in type 1 diabetes patients in all four CD4+ subsets. Because small numbers of individuals were included in the HLA sub-analyses, any influence of HLA type on TCRB rearrangement was left unresolved. Naive, central memory and regulatory TCRB repertoires appeared to be more similar among patients than among healthy donors. Because cDNA was sequenced instead of genomic DNA, highly expressing activated cells could be over-represented, though the groups showed no difference in activation or CD3 levels. Fewer insertions and more nucleotide deletions at VDJ recombination sites were observed in patients with type 1 diabetes, implying thymic rearrangement abnormalities.

This clone was counted between two and nine times. Its antigen is still unknown. Base qualities are not recorded, but no much larger clone differs from it by a single base. From each donor, a single peripheral blood sample of around 0.12 L on average was drawn into heparinised tubes. Naive, central memory, regulatory and stem cell-like memory CD4+ T cells were sorted on a BD FACSAria II using a panel including CD45RO, CCR7, CD25, CD127, CD95 and CD27. All sorted populations exceeded 98% purity. PBMCs were isolated right away by Lymphoprep density gradient centrifugation and were stained directly, without culture. To minimize batch effects, samples were stained and sorted in pairs, one healthy donor with one patient per experiment. Germline trimming: 5 bases from V, 4 bases from J; junction bases outside gene matches: 10. From cysteine to phenylalanine, the CDR3 is 15 amino acids long. Only the CDR3 portion is preserved as DNA: 45 bases, with reading frame beginning at the first base. The germline V gene supplies CDR1 MNHEY and CDR2 SVGAGI.

The High Capacity cDNA Reverse Transcription Kit was used to reverse transcribe all of the isolated RNA, meaning that expressed TCRB transcripts were what got sequenced. Naive, central memory and regulatory T cell samples underwent deep immunoSEQ sequencing, averaging around 3.6 million total reads per sample. After sorted cells were lysed in RLT buffer, RNA was extracted with DNase-treated RNeasy Micro or Mini kits, with the choice depending on cell number. To prevent cross-contamination, every cell subset was processed on its own, while patient and healthy donor samples were processed together. The immunoSEQ multiplex PCR was used to amplify TCRB sequences from cDNA, generating 87-bp fragments that spanned the CDR3 region. The amplicons were sequenced using the Illumina HiSeq platform. The paper's data handling went like this. Synthetic template baselines were used to correct PCR bias computationally, reads within Hamming distance 2 were collapsed together, and singletons that could not be merged were discarded. Reads were aligned against IMGT to assign V, D and J genes, CDR3 length and insertions or deletions at six rearrangement sites. Within each subset, clonotype counts were normalized to sorted cell number, and only after that were true diversity and Gini coefficients computed with the tcR R package. The overlap coefficient, calculated on TCRB nucleotide sequences, was used to quantify repertoire sharing. Out-of-frame TCRB sequences from naive cells were analyzed to stand in for the pre-selection repertoire. What TCRdb holds here is the immuneACCESS table cut down to in-frame rearrangements. Part of the clones is not present; checked against another copy, under half of the missing clones reflect an unresolved V gene, and the others are unexplained. V and J calls and clone size are given by that table; D and trimming were obtained from the DNA. For this sample the table gives approximately 250,000 clones, of which more than 9% were detected only once. Clones ranked in the top ten supply about 0.037% of the sample.

Sequenced input: naive CD4+ T cells from blood. Explained via the paper, the cell subset or site label denotes: true naive CD4+ T cells. The rearranged chain carries TRBV6-5 and TRBJ2-7, and TRBD1 matches 8 of the central bases. The clonotype comes from a woman under 30 in good health. The nucleotide sequence is given as TGTGCCAGCAGTCTCGGACAGGGAAAGGGATACGAGCAGTACTTC. It translates as CASSLGQGKGYEQYF.